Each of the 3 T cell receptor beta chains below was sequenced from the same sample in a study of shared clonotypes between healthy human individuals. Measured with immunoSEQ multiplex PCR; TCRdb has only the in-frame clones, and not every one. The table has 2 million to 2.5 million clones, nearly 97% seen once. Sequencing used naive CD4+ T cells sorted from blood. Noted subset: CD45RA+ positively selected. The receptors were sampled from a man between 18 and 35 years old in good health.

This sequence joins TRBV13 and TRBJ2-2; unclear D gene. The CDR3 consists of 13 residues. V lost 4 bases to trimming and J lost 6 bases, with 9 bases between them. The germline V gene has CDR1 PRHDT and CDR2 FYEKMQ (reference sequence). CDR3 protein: CASSSRLSGELFF. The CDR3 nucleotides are TGTGCCAGCAGCTCCAGGCTCTCCGGGGAGCTGTTTTTT.

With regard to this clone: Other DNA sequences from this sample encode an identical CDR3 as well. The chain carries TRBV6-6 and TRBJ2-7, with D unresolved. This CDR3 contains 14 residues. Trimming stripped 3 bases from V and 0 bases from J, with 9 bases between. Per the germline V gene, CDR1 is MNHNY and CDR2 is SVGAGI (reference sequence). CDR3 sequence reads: CASSYVTSSYEQYF. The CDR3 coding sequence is TGTGCCAGCAGTTATGTTACATCCTCCTACGAGCAGTACTTC.

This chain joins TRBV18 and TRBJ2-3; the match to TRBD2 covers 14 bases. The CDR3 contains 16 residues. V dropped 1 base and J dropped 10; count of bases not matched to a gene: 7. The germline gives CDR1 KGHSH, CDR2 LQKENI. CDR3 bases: TGTGCCAGCTCACCACGACTAGCGGGAGGGCCGGTCGCGCAGTATTTT. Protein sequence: CASSPRLAGGPVAQYF.